The present T cell receptor beta chain was sequenced within a study of cytomegalovirus exposure and HLA in healthy donors. In the case of this clone: The antigen is unknown.

Germline V gives CDR1 MGHRA, CDR2 YSYEKL. This CDR3 comprises 16 residues. Trimming shortened V by 0 bases and J by 5 bases, and 13 bases separated the two germline ends. PCR amplification relied on 60 Vbeta primers (plus 13 Jbeta primers). Some clones are missing from TCRdb's copy, which holds only in-frame ones; the method was immunoSEQ multiplex PCR. Of 130,000 to 150,000 clones listed, around 80% were seen once; the top ten hold less than 3%. All donors participated as healthy donors of bone marrow. The study, taken as a whole, reports: Cytomegalovirus association was assigned to under 200 TCR beta chains. Analyses of presence and absence presupposed an approximately uniform sequencing depth across donors. Common viral pathogens seemed, in a later analysis, to connect with several of the most significant clusters.

Material: PBMCs. The chain employs TRBV4-1 and TRBJ1-4, with a tentative D call TRBD1 (5 bases). This TCR came from a female donor in good health and CMV-seronegative. The CDR3, as DNA: TGCGCCAGCAGCCAAGAGCCCGGGGGGTCGAATGAAAAACTGTTTTTT. Its translation is CASSQEPGGSNEKLFF.